This TCR beta chain originates from a study of blood T cell repertoires in COVID-19. Profiling relied on immunoSEQ multiplex PCR, and the TCRdb table lists in-frame clones only, not all of them. The table includes more than 150,000 clones, about four fifths detected once. Only a few counts were recorded for this clone. The V gene's germline CDR1 is SGHVS and CDR2 FQNEAQ. The CDR3 consists of 14 residues. With 2 bases removed from V and 8 bases from J, the gap between germline ends came to 13 bases. The TCR was taken from a man aged 55-75 years with acute or convalescent COVID-19. Input material: peripheral blood. The chain uses TRBV7-8 and TRBJ1-5; D is perhaps TRBD1 (5 bases). As DNA, the CDR3 is TGTGCCAGCAGCTTATCAGGGAGGTTTGAGCCCCAGCATTTT. The encoded protein is CASSLSGRFEPQHF.